The 29 T cell receptor beta chains below all came from one sample that was sequenced in a study of CD8+CD57+ T cells in acquired aplastic anemia. The study profiled TCR beta VDJ and CDR3 using genomic DNA as template. TCRdb fed the reads into MiXCR, producing one record per CDR3 protein. The data show about 160,000 distinct CDR3 sequences, 60% to 80% seen once. CD8+CD57+ cell expansion, shown by flow cytometry, had occurred in the patients selected for sequencing. The sequencing input was sorted CD4+, CD8+, or CD8+CD57+ T cells (not recorded which) from PBMCs. All receptors come from a human donor with aplastic anemia.

The sample holds a few counts of this clonotype. The chain links TRBV6-4 to TRBJ2-2; D not certain. Germline values: CDR1 MRHNA, CDR2 SNTAGT. V was pared by 5 bases and J by 1 base, with 5 bases between. The length of the CDR3 is 13 residues. Here the CDR3 DNA reads TGTGCCAGCAGTATTGAGAACACCGGGGAGCTGTTTTTT. Its protein product is CASSIENTGELFF.

There are many counts of this clonotype. The chain couples TRBV29-1 to TRBJ2-7; TRBD1 matches 10 bases. From germline, CDR1 is SQVTM and CDR2 ANQGSEA. Trimming took 5 bases from V and 0 from J; bases not matched to a gene: 4. The CDR3 extends over 14 amino acids. The CDR3 nucleotides are TGCAGCGTTTGGGGGACAGGGGTCTCCTACGAGCAGTACTTC. Its translation: CSVWGTGVSYEQYF.

The chain uses TRBV29-1 and TRBJ2-3; 10 nucleotides match TRBD2. This CDR3 comprises 14 residues. With 6 bases clipped from V and 0 bases from J, the junction kept 3 bases outside the gene matches. The germline V gene encodes CDR1 SQVTM and CDR2 ANQGSEA. The CDR3 loop reads CSVRTSGSTDTQYF. CDR3 nucleotide sequence: TGCAGCGTCCGGACTAGCGGAAGCACAGATACGCAGTATTTT.

The chain carries TRBV10-3 and TRBJ2-5; TRBD1 aligns across 9 bases. The CDR3 runs 14 residues. V dropped 4 bases and J dropped 5; count of bases not matched to a gene: 5. The germline V gene has CDR1 ENHRY and CDR2 SYGVKD. The CDR3 nucleotides are TGTGCCATCAGTGTGGGGACAGGGCCGGAGACCCAGTACTTC. As protein: CAISVGTGPETQYF.

The V call is TRBV9, the J call TRBJ2-5, with 7 bases identical to TRBD1. The germline CDR1 and CDR2 sequences are SGDLS and YYNGEE. V lost 4 bases to trimming and J lost 7 bases; unmatched junction nucleotides: 16. The length of the CDR3 is 16 residues. The CDR3 spells CASSTAEGQLRGTQYF. CDR3 in DNA: TGTGCCAGCAGCACCGCCGAGGGACAGCTTCGAGGGACCCAGTACTTC.

A word on this clonotype: Since no conserved phenylalanine or tryptophan closes the CDR3, a read error is the likely cause. The limits of the CDR3 on the DNA are not certain, so only TCRdb's listed CDR3 is given. CDR3 amino acids: CASIVTGSSYNSPLQP. The rearrangement joins TRBV6-1 to TRBJ1-6. Germline-derived CDR1 and CDR2 are MNHNS and SASEGT. Ends included, the CDR3 has 16 residues.

The chain uses TRBV2 and TRBJ2-3, with D unclear. CDR1 is SNHLY, CDR2 FYNNEI, per germline. V gave up 8 bases and J gave up 7 bases, with 7 bases separating them. CDR3 size: 10 residues. The CDR3 sequence is CASAIHTQYF. The CDR3 nucleotides read TGTGCCAGCGCGATCCATACGCAGTATTTT.

This clonotype turned up a few times. This chain uses TRBV7-9 with TRBJ1-3, with unresolved D. Per germline, CDR1 SEHNR and CDR2 FQNEAQ (reference sequence). V lost 5 bases to trimming and J lost 2 bases, with 10 bases between them. The CDR3 runs to 14 residues. The DNA for the CDR3 is TGTGCCAGCAGCCAAGGTGGAACTGGAAACACCATATATTTT. This translates into CASSQGGTGNTIYF.

CDR3 residues: CASRGRNNSPLHF. CDR3 in DNA: TGTGCCAGCAGAGGACGCAATAATTCACCCCTCCACTTT. The chain uses TRBV7-6 and TRBJ1-6; no definite D call. The CDR3 is 13 residues long. Germline assignment: CDR1 SGHVS and CDR2 FNYEAQ. V shed 6 bases and J shed 5 bases, with 8 bases lying between them.

CDR3 sequence: CASGTEMYRGAGELFF. CDR3 sequence (DNA): TGTGCCAGCGGGACAGAGATGTATCGGGGGGCCGGGGAGCTGTTTTTT. The chain couples TRBV10-3 to TRBJ2-2; D is possibly TRBD1 or TRBD2 (7 bases each). CDR1 is ENHRY and CDR2 is SYGVKD in the germline V gene. The V gene lost 10 bases and the J gene lost 6 bases, with 24 bases spanning the gap. CDR3 length: 16 amino acids.

This clonotype turned up a few times. The chain combines TRBV5-4 with TRBJ2-1; no firm D call. Germline V gene data show CDR1 as SGHNT and CDR2 as YYREEE (reference sequence). The CDR3 runs to 13 residues. Trimming left V 4 bases short and J 5 bases short, with 10 bases between. CDR3 nucleotide sequence: TGTGCCAGCAGCGCGAACTTCGACAATGAGCAGTTCTTC. Translation: CASSANFDNEQFF.

The chain recombines TRBV15 with TRBJ2-7; maybe TRBD1 (7 bases). Trimming left V 5 bases short and J 2 bases short, with 19 bases between. This CDR3 comprises 16 residues. CDR1 LNHNV and CDR2 YYDKDF come from the germline V gene (reference sequence). The chain's CDR3 is CATSPQLGGQTYEQYF. As DNA, the CDR3 is TGTGCCACCAGCCCACAATTGGGGGGACAGACCTACGAGCAGTACTTC.

The sample holds many counts of this clonotype. The rearrangement uses TRBV19 and TRBJ2-4, with a tentative D call TRBD2 (6 bases). Trimming took off 7 bases at V and 8 bases at J, with 18 bases between the two ends. Looked up from germline, CDR1 is LNHDA and CDR2 is SQIVND (reference sequence). The CDR3 extends over 14 amino acids. The CDR3 DNA sequence: TGTGCCAGTAATTTGGGGGGACTGGCAGACATTCAGTACTTC. Translated, it gives CASNLGGLADIQYF.

In DNA form, the CDR3 reads TGCAGTGCTAGCGGGTCGGGGAGGCAAGAGACCCAGTACTTC. Its protein is CSASGSGRQETQYF. V is TRBV20-1 and J is TRBJ2-5; tentatively, D is TRBD2 (6 bases). V lost 3 bases and J lost 2, with 13 bases in between. The CDR3 covers 14 residues. Germline loops: CDR1 DFQATT, CDR2 SNEGSKA (reference sequence).

This chain connects TRBV20-1 to TRBJ2-5, with 7 bases that match TRBD1. Per the germline V gene, CDR1 is DFQATT and CDR2 is SNEGSKA (reference sequence). The CDR3 consists of 13 residues. The ends lost 7 bases at V and 0 bases at J; junction bases unmatched: 5. CDR3: CSVIQGNQETQYF. CDR3 nucleotide sequence: TGCAGTGTTATACAGGGGAACCAAGAGACCCAGTACTTC.

This chain connects TRBV7-8 to TRBJ1-1; TRBD1 agrees at 12 bases. CDR3 length: 17 residues. Unmatched junction bases numbered 11, after V lost 5 bases and J lost 4 bases. Germline V CDR1 and CDR2: SGHVS, FQNEAQ. CDR3 amino acids: CASSAAVGTGGRTEAFF. For the CDR3, the DNA is TGTGCCAGCAGCGCAGCGGTAGGGACAGGGGGCCGCACTGAAGCTTTCTTT.

This clonotype was detected only a few times. The J gene is TRBJ1-2, the V gene TRBV2; D is unresolved. The germline V gene has CDR1 SNHLY and CDR2 FYNNEI. Trimming took 8 bases from V and 4 from J, leaving 11 bases between them. The CDR3 extends over 12 amino acids. The CDR3 sequence is CASRPGAYGYTF. In DNA, the CDR3 is TGTGCCAGCCGACCGGGAGCCTATGGCTACACCTTC.

This clonotype was seen a single time. This chain uses TRBV15 with TRBJ1-4; 9 positions agree with TRBD1. Germline trimming cut 0 bases from V and 10 bases from J; bases unmatched to any gene: 9. The CDR3 runs to 16 residues. The germline CDR1 and CDR2 sequences are LNHNV and YYDKDF (reference sequence). The CDR3, as DNA: TGTGCCACCAGCAGAGACCTCGGGACAGGGAGTGGAAAACTGTTTTTT. Protein: CATSRDLGTGSGKLFF. Full variable domain (missing parts from reference TRBV15 and TRBJ1-4): DAMVIQNPRYQVTQFGKPVTLSCSQTLNHNVMYWYQQKSSQAPKLLFHYYDKDFNNEADTPDNFQSRRPNTSFCFLDIRSPGLGDTAMYLCATSRDLGTGSGKLFFGSGTQLSVL.

J is TRBJ2-7 and V is TRBV19, with D unclear. There are 14 residues in the CDR3. Between the trimmed V and J ends, which lost 0 bases and 1 base, there was a span of 7 bases. Germline V CDR1 and CDR2: LNHDA, SQIVND (reference sequence). The DNA for the CDR3 is TGTGCCAGTAGTATAGAACGGCAGTCCTACGAGCAGTACTTC. It encodes CASSIERQSYEQYF.

The chain recombines TRBV4-3 with TRBJ2-7, with D tentatively TRBD2 (5 bases). CDR3 length equals 16 residues. With 0 bases removed from V and 3 bases from J, the gap between germline ends came to 15 bases. From germline, CDR1 is LGHNA and CDR2 YSLEER. The CDR3 bases are TGCGCCAGCAGCCAAGATCTTACTAGACGAGGCTACGAGCAGTACTTC. It yields the protein CASSQDLTRRGYEQYF.

CDR3 region: CASSLGGGGDTQYF. The CDR3, as DNA: TGTGCCAGCAGCTTGGGCGGGGGAGGGGATACGCAGTATTTT. The chain links TRBV5-6 to TRBJ2-3, with TRBD2 matching 7 bases. V trimming: 0 bases; J trimming: 6 bases; junction bases outside the gene matches: 4. The CDR3 consists of 14 residues. The germline gives CDR1 SGHDT, CDR2 YYEEEE.

The chain's CDR3 is CASSAAGREKLFF. CDR3 sequence (DNA): TGTGCCAGCAGTGCCGCGGGACGTGAAAAACTGTTTTTT. The chain recombines TRBV25-1 with TRBJ1-4; D might be TRBD1 (5 bases). CDR1 is MGHDK, CDR2 SYGVNS, per germline. The CDR3 has 13 residues. Trimming stripped 4 bases from V and 7 bases from J, with 10 bases between.

The chain is built from TRBV7-6 and TRBJ2-1, with a possible D match to TRBD2 (7 bases). The CDR3 totals 12 residues. Germline values: CDR1 SGHVS, CDR2 FNYEAQ. V lost 8 bases to trimming and J lost 8 bases, with 13 bases between them. CDR3 sequence reads: CASGGANYEQFF. The CDR3 DNA reads TGTGCCAGCGGGGGGGCCAACTATGAGCAGTTCTTC.

This clonotype appeared once. The chain has TRBV7-2 and TRBJ2-1; 7 bases align to TRBD2. The CDR3 is made up of 16 amino acids. Germline CDR1 reads SGHTA; CDR2 reads FQGNSA. Trimming at V came to 5 bases and at J to 5 bases, leaving 12 bases not matched to a gene. The CDR3 sequence is CASSSPLRLADNEQFF. The CDR3 DNA reads TGTGCCAGCAGCAGCCCCCTCAGACTAGCAGACAATGAGCAGTTCTTC.

The chain couples TRBV5-1 to TRBJ2-1; D might be TRBD2 (5 bases). The ends were cut back, 4 bases at V and 5 bases at J, with 16 bases in the middle. This CDR3 region has 15 residues. Germline values: CDR1 SGHRS, CDR2 YFSETQ. This CDR3 reads CASSLLSTTNNEQFF. In nucleotides, the CDR3 is TGCGCCAGCAGCCTCCTTTCGACTACCAACAATGAGCAGTTCTTC.

The rearrangement uses TRBV20-1 and TRBJ2-7; 9 bases are a match to TRBD2. Trimming removed 8 bases from V and 5 bases from J; junction bases left unmatched: 13. Germline CDR1 reads DFQATT; CDR2 reads SNEGSKA (reference sequence). This CDR3 comprises 14 residues. CDR3 DNA sequence: TGCAGTACTTCCCGCGCGGGAGGGCCCGACGAGCAGTACTTC. The encoded protein is CSTSRAGGPDEQYF.

This chain links TRBV20-1 with TRBJ2-7; weak D call: TRBD2 (5 bases). Germline V gives CDR1 DFQATT, CDR2 SNEGSKA (reference sequence). The CDR3 contains 14 residues. V was pared by 0 bases and J by 0 bases, with 9 bases between. CDR3 in amino acids: CSARDSGISYEQYF. The CDR3 nucleotides read TGCAGTGCTAGAGATTCCGGGATCTCCTACGAGCAGTACTTC.

The chain carries TRBV7-7 and TRBJ1-3; D remains unclear. Germline CDR1 SSHAT, CDR2 FNYEAQ (reference sequence). There are 16 residues in the CDR3. The V end lost 3 bases, the J end lost 0 bases, and 12 bases lay between the germline ends. The CDR3 coding sequence is TGTGCCAGCAGCTTTGACGTCCCGGCCTCTGGAAACACCATATATTTT. Translating gives CASSFDVPASGNTIYF.

The chain combines TRBV7-2 with TRBJ2-5; perhaps TRBD2 as D (5 bases). From germline, CDR1 is SGHTA and CDR2 FQGNSA. V was pared by 1 base and J by 2 bases, with 8 bases between. The CDR3 spans 14 residues. The chain's CDR3 is CASSLEADQETQYF. CDR3 DNA sequence: TGTGCCAGCAGCTTAGAAGCGGATCAAGAGACCCAGTACTTC.